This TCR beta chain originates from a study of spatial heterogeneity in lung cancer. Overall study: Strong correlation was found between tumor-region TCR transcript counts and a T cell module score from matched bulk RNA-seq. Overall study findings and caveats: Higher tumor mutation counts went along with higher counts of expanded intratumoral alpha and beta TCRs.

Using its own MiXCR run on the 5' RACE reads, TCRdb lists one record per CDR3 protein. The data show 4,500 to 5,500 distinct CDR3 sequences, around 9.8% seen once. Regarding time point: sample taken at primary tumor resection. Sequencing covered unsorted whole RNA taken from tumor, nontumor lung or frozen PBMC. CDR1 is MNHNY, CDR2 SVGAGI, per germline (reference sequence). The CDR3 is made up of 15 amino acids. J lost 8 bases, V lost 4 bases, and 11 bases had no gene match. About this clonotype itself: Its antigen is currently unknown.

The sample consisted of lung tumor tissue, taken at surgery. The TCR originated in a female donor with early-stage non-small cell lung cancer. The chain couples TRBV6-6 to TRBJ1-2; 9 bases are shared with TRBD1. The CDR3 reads CASSSSTGGSKGYTF. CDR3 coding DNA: TGTGCCAGCAGTTCCTCAACAGGGGGCTCAAAAGGCTACACCTTC.